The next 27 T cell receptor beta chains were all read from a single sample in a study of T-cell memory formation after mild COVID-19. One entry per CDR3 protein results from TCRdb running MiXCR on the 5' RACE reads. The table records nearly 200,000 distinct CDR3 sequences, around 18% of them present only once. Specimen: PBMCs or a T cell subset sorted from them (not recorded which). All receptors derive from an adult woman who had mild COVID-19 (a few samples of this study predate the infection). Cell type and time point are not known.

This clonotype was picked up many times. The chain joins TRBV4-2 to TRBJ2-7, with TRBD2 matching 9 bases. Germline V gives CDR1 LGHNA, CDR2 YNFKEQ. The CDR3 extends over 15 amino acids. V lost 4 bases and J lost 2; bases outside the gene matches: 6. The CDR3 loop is CASSPSLAGTYEQYF. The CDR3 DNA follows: TGTGCCAGCAGCCCCTCACTAGCGGGCACCTACGAGCAGTACTTC.

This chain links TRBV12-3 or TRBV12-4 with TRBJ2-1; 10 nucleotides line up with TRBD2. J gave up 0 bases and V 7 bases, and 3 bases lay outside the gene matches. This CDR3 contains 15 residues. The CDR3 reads CASTASGSSYNEQFF. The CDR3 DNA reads TGTGCCAGCACCGCTAGCGGGAGCTCCTACAATGAGCAGTTCTTC.

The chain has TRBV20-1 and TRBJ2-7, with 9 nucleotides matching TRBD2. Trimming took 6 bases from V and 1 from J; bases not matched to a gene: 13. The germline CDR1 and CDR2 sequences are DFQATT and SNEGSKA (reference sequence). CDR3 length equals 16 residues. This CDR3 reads CSATGTSRRASYEQYF. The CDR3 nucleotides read TGCAGTGCCACAGGGACTAGCAGGAGGGCATCCTACGAGCAGTACTTC.

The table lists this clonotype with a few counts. The CDR3 is CATSRVPDTDTQYF. CDR3 DNA sequence: TGTGCCACCAGCAGAGTGCCCGACACAGATACGCAGTATTTT. V usage is TRBV15 and J usage is TRBJ2-3, with no clear D. This CDR3 region has 14 residues. Germline assignment: CDR1 LNHNV and CDR2 YYDKDF (reference sequence). The V and J ends lost 1 base and 2 bases respectively, with 7 bases between them.

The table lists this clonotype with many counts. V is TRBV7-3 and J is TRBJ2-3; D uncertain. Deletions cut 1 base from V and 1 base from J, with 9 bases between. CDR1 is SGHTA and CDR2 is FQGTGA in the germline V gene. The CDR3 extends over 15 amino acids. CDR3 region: CASSLMGTRTDTQYF. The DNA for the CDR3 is TGTGCCAGCAGCTTAATGGGAACTCGCACAGATACGCAGTATTTT. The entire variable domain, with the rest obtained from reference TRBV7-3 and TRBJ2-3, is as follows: GAGVSQTPSNKVTEKGKYVELRCDPISGHTALYWYRQSLGQGPEFLIYFQGTGAADDSGLPNDRFFAVRPEGSVSTLKIQRTERGDSAVYLCASSLMGTRTDTQYFGPGTRLTVL.

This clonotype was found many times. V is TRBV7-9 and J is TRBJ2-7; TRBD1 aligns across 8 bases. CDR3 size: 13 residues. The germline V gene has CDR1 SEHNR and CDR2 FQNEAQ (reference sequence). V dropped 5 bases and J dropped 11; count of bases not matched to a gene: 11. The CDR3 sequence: CASSPAAGQGKYF. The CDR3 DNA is TGTGCCAGCAGCCCCGCGGCCGGACAGGGAAAGTACTTC.

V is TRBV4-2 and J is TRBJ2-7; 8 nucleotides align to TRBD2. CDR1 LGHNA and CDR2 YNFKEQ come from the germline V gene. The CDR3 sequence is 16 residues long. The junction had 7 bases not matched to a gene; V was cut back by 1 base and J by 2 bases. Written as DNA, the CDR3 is TGTGCCAGCAGCCAAGTAGCGGGACCGGGGGCCTACGAGCAGTACTTC. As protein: CASSQVAGPGAYEQYF.

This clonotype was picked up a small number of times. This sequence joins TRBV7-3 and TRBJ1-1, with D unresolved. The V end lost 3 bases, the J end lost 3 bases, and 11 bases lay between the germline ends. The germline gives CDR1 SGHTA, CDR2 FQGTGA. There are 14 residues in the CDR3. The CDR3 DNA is TGTGCCAGCAGCTTCGCTGGAAGGGACACTGAAGCTTTCTTT. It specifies CASSFAGRDTEAFF.

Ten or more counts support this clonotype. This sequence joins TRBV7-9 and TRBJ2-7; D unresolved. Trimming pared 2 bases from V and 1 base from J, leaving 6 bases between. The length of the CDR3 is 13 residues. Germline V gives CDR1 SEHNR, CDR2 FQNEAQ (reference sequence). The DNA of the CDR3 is TGTGCCAGCAGCTTAACCCATTCCTACGAGCAGTACTTC. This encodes CASSLTHSYEQYF.

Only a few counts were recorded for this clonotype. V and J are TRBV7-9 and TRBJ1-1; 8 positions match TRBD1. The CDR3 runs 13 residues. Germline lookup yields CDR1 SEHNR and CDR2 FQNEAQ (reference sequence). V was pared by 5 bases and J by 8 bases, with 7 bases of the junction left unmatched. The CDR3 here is CASSRDRPREAFF. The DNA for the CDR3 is TGTGCCAGCAGCCGGGACAGGCCGAGAGAAGCTTTCTTT.

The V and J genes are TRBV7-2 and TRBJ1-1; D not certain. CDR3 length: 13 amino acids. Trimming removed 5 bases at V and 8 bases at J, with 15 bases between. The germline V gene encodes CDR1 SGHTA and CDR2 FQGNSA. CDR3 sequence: CASSPRTGSEAFF. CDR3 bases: TGTGCCAGCAGCCCCCGGACGGGTTCGGAAGCTTTCTTT.

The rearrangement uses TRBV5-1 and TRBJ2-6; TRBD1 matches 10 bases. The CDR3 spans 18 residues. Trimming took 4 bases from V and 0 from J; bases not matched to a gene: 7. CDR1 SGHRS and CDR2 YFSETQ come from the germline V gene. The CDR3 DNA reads TGCGCCAGCAGCCCGGCTCGGACAGGGGGCTCTGGGGCCAACGTCCTGACTTTC. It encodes CASSPARTGGSGANVLTF.

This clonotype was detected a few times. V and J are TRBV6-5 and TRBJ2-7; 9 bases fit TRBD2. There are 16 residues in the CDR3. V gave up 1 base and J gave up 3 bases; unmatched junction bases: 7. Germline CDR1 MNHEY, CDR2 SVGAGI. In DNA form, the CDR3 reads TGTGCCAGCAGTTACTGGAGAGCGGGAGGAATCTACGAGCAGTACTTC. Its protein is CASSYWRAGGIYEQYF.

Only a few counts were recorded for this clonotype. For the CDR3, the DNA is TGCAGCGTTGATTGGGGGAAAGGGACTGAAGCTTTCTTT. Its protein is CSVDWGKGTEAFF. This chain joins TRBV29-1 and TRBJ1-1; TRBD1 is a possible D gene (5 bases). V lost 3 bases and J 5 bases, leaving 13 bases between the germline ends. CDR1 is SQVTM and CDR2 is ANQGSEA in the germline V gene. This CDR3 has 13 residues.

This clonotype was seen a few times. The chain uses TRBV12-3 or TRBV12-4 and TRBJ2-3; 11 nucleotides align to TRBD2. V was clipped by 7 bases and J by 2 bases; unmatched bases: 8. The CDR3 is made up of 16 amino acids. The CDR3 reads CASTLKLAGVTDTQYF. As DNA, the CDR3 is TGTGCCAGCACCCTCAAACTAGCGGGGGTCACAGATACGCAGTATTTT.

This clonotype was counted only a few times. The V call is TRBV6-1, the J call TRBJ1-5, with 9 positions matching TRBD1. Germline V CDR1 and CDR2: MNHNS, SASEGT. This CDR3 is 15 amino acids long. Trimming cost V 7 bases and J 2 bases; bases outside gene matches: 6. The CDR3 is CASTPDRGGNQPQHF. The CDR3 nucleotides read TGTGCCAGCACCCCGGACAGGGGAGGCAATCAGCCCCAGCATTTT.

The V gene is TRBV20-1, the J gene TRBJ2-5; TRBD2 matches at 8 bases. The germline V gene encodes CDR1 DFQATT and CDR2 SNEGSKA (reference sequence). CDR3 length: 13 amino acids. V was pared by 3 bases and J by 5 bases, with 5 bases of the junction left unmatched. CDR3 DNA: TGCAGTGCTAGCGGGGGGGCCGGTGAGACCCAGTACTTC. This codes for CSASGGAGETQYF.

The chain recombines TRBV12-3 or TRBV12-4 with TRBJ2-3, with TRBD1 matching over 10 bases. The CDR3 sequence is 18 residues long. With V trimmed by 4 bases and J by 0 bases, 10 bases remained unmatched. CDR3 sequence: CASSSRTGGIVSTDTQYF. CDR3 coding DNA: TGTGCCAGCAGTTCCAGGACAGGGGGAATAGTTAGCACAGATACGCAGTATTTT.

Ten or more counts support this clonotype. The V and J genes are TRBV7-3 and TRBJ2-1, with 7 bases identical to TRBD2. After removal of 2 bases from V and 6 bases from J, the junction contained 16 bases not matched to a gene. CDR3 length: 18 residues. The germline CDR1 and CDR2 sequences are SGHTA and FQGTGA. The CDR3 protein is CASSLGFGGRASRNEQFF. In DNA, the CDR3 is TGTGCCAGCAGCTTAGGGTTCGGTGGGAGGGCCTCGCGCAATGAGCAGTTCTTC.

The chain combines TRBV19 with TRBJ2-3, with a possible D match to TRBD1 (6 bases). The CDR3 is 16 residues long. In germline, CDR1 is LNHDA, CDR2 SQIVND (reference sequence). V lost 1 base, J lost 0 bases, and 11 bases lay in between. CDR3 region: CASSIGTAISTDTQYF. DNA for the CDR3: TGTGCCAGTAGTATAGGGACAGCGATTAGCACAGATACGCAGTATTTT.

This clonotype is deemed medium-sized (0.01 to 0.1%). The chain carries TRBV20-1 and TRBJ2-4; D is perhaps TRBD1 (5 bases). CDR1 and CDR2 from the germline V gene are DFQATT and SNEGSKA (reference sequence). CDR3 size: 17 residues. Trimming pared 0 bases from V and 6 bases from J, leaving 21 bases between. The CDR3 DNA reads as TGCAGTGCTAGAGATATCGACAGACGGACCTGGGGAAACATTCAGTACTTC. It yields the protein CSARDIDRRTWGNIQYF.

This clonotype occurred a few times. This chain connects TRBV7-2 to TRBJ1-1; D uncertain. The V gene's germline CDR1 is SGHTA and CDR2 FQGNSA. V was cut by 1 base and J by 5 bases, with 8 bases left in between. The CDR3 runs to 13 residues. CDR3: CASSLEVETEAFF. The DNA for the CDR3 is TGTGCCAGCAGCTTAGAGGTGGAAACTGAAGCTTTCTTT.

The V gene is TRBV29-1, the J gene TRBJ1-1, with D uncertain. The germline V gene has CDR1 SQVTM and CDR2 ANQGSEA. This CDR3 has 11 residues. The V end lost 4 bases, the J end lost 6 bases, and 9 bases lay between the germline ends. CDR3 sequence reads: CSVARSSEAFF. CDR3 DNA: TGCAGCGTTGCTCGGTCATCTGAAGCTTTCTTT.

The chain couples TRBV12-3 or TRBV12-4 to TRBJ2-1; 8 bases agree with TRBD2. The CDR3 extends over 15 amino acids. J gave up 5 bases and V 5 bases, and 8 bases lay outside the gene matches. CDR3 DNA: TGTGCCAGCAGTCGGGGGGGGGCAGGGAACAATGAGCAGTTCTTC. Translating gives CASSRGGAGNNEQFF.

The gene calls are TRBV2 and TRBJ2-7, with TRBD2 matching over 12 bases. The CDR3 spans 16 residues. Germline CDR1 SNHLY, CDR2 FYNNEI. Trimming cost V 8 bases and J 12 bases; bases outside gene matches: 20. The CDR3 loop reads CASREGGTSGLGESYF. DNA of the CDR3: TGTGCCAGCCGCGAGGGAGGGACTAGCGGGCTCGGGGAGTCGTACTTC.

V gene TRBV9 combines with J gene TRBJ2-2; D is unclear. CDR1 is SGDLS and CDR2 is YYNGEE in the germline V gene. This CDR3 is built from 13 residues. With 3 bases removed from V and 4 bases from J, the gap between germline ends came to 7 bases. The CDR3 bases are TGTGCCAGCAGCGCGACACTCACCGGGGAGCTGTTTTTT. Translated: CASSATLTGELFF.

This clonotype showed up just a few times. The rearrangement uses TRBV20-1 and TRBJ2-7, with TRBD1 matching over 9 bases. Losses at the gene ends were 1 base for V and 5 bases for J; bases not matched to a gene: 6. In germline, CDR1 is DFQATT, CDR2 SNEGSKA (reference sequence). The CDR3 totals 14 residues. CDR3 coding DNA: TGCAGTGCTAGAGTGAGGACAGGGGTAAACGAGCAGTACTTC. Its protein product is CSARVRTGVNEQYF.